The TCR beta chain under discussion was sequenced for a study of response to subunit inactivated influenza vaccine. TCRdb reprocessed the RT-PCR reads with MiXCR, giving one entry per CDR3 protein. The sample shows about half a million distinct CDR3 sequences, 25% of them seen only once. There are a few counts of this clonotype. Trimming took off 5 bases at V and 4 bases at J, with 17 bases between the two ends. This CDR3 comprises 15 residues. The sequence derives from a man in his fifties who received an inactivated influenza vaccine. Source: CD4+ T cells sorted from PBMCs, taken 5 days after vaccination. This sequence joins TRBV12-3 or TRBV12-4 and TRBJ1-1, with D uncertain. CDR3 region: CASSDTPSGGTEAFF. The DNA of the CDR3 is TGTGCCAGCAGTGATACACCCTCCGGTGGCACTGAAGCTTTCTTT.